The present T cell receptor beta chain was sequenced within a study of neurological immune-mediated disorders. Study details: In a group of 34 multiple sclerosis patients, roughly 31 had the relapsing-remitting type and 3 had the secondary progressive type.

This clonotype was seen a few times. An end of the junction does not agree with germline; a read error may underlie this. The yield of each sequencing run was over 180 million TCR-beta sequences from 15-18 subjects. TCRdb reprocessed the 5' RACE reads with MiXCR, giving one entry per CDR3 protein. The sample has roughly 60,000 distinct CDR3 sequences, around 5.2% seen once. This CDR3 contains 15 residues. Germline CDR1 MNHEY, CDR2 SVGAGI. V and J are TRBV6-5 and TRBJ1-6, with 7 bases aligning to TRBD1. The receptor was derived from a woman aged 50 to 65 with multiple sclerosis. Sample: PBMCs. As DNA, the CDR3 is TGTGCCAGCAGTTACACGACAGGGACCGGTTCACCCCTCAACTTT. Its translation: CASSYTTGTGSPLNF.